What follows are 9 T cell receptor beta chains derived from one specimen sequenced in a study of siplizumab effects on memory and regulatory T cells. The table came from immunoSEQ multiplex PCR; TCRdb's copy has only in-frame clones and leaves some out. The profile shows more than 60,000 clones, 93% of them singletons. The sample consisted of CD8+ T cells sorted from blood. All receptors come from a human donor in good health.

The chain joins TRBV5-4 to TRBJ2-3, with 8 bases identical to TRBD2. Unmatched junction bases numbered 5, after V lost 0 bases and J lost 5 bases. CDR1 and CDR2 from the germline V gene are SGHNT and YYREEE (reference sequence). CDR3 length: 15 residues. This chain's CDR3 is CASSLGTSTGDTQYF. The CDR3 nucleotides read TGTGCCAGCAGCTTGGGGACTAGCACGGGAGATACGCAGTATTTT.

V usage is TRBV27 and J usage is TRBJ2-2; D is perhaps TRBD1 or TRBD2 (5 bases each). The CDR3 runs to 14 residues. Germline values: CDR1 MNHEY, CDR2 SMNVEV (reference sequence). Trimming took off 8 bases at V and 4 bases at J, with 14 bases between the two ends. The CDR3: CASAWGKGTGELFF. Here the CDR3 DNA reads TGTGCCAGCGCTTGGGGGAAAGGCACCGGGGAGCTGTTTTTT.

The V gene is TRBV7-9, the J gene TRBJ2-7; D is uncertain. Between the trimmed V and J ends, which lost 5 bases and 1 base, there was a span of 9 bases. Germline loops: CDR1 SEHNR, CDR2 FQNEAQ (reference sequence). The CDR3 has 13 residues. The CDR3 spells CASSPSQSYEQYF. The CDR3 nucleotides read TGTGCCAGCAGCCCCTCCCAGTCCTACGAGCAGTACTTC.

The chain recombines TRBV9 with TRBJ2-5; TRBD2 aligns across 7 bases. Germline trimming cut 3 bases from V and 5 bases from J; bases unmatched to any gene: 7. This CDR3 is 14 amino acids long. The germline V gene encodes CDR1 SGDLS and CDR2 YYNGEE. The CDR3 nucleotides read TGTGCCAGCAGCGAACCTAGCGGCGAGGAGACCCAGTACTTC. This codes for CASSEPSGEETQYF.

The V gene is TRBV10-3, the J gene TRBJ2-3, with 7 bases that match TRBD2. The J segment lost 2 bases and the V segment lost 10 bases, leaving 6 bases of the junction unmatched. CDR1 is ENHRY, CDR2 SYGVKD, per germline. The CDR3 extends over 13 amino acids. The CDR3 sequence: CASTSESTDTQYF. The CDR3 DNA follows: TGTGCCAGCACTAGCGAGTCCACAGATACGCAGTATTTT.

The rearrangement joins TRBV5-4 to TRBJ2-3; no reliable D call. Looked up from germline, CDR1 is SGHNT and CDR2 is YYREEE (reference sequence). CDR3 length equals 12 residues. CDR3 in amino acids: CAVGLGTDTQYF. In nucleotides, the CDR3 is TGTGCTGTGGGGTTGGGCACAGATACGCAGTATTTT.

The J gene is TRBJ2-5, the V gene TRBV4-3, with 9 positions matching TRBD2. The germline V gene encodes CDR1 LGHNA and CDR2 YSLEER. J was trimmed by 4 bases and V by 0 bases; bases with no gene match: 12. The CDR3 consists of 18 residues. The CDR3 protein is CASSQETYRAGGPETQYF. The CDR3 DNA follows: TGCGCCAGCAGCCAAGAGACCTATCGAGCGGGGGGACCAGAGACCCAGTACTTC.

Here the CDR3 reads CASSYLVTEQFF. In DNA form, the CDR3 reads TGTGCCAGCAGTTATTTGGTTACTGAGCAGTTCTTC. The gene calls are TRBV6-1 and TRBJ2-1; D not certain. The CDR3 covers 12 residues. The V gene's germline CDR1 is MNHNS and CDR2 SASEGT. V dropped 5 bases and J dropped 9 bases, with 11 bases sitting between them.

The V gene is TRBV11-2, the J gene TRBJ1-6; D remains unclear. CDR3 length: 15 residues. Germline-derived CDR1 and CDR2 are SGHAT and FQNNGV. V was pared by 1 base and J by 10 bases, with 14 bases between. For the CDR3, the DNA is TGTGCCAGCAGCTTAGTATGGAAAACGGGATCACCCCTCCACTTT. It is translated as CASSLVWKTGSPLHF.